The TCR beta chain described here comes from a study of CD8 T cells in Susac syndrome. Study-level results: Only a relatively small number of individuals were included in the TCR sequencing and HLA analysis.

FACS enriched CD8+ TEMRA cells, while bulk CD8+ and CD4+ were negatively isolated. Random hexamers were used to reverse transcribe the RNA input (0.5 to 1 ug). Multiplex immunoSEQ PCR targeted 54 Vbeta and 13 Jbeta TCR beta segments. TCRdb analysed the immunoSEQ multiplex PCR reads with MiXCR anew, one entry per CDR3 protein. The sample consists of about 130,000 distinct CDR3 sequences, roughly 94% of them appearing once. As regards this clonotype: No antigen is known for it.

Trimming shortened V by 7 bases and J by 0 bases, and 6 bases separated the two germline ends. The germline V gene encodes CDR1 LGHDT and CDR2 YNNKEL (reference sequence). The CDR3 is 13 residues long. The V call is TRBV3-1, the J call TRBJ2-2; no reliable D call. This receptor was obtained from a human donor with multiple sclerosis. Sequences were obtained from CD4+ T cells from PBMCs. CDR3 in amino acids: CASTSPNTGELFF. The DNA of the CDR3 is TGTGCCAGCACCTCCCCGAACACCGGGGAGCTGTTTTTT.